This entry is about one T cell receptor beta chain. This entry comes from a study of blood T cell repertoires in COVID-19. Original analysis: Amplifying reference gene primers gave estimates of nucleated cell counts. Generated by immunoSEQ multiplex PCR, the TCRdb table keeps only in-frame clones and is missing some. Clone size and V and J calls were adopted from that table, with D and trimming inferred from the DNA. The sample lists about 200,000 clones; approximately 80% were seen once. Sequencing was carried out using peripheral blood. This receptor was taken from a man aged 35-49 years with acute or convalescent COVID-19.

The CDR3 region is CASSTSGRPQFF. In DNA, the CDR3 is TGTGCCAGCAGCACTAGCGGGAGGCCGCAGTTCTTC. The rearrangement links TRBV11-3 to TRBJ2-1, with 12 bases identical to TRBD2. Germline lookup yields CDR1 SGHNT and CDR2 YENEEA. The junction had 2 bases not matched to a gene; V was cut back by 5 bases and J by 12 bases. CDR3 length: 12 amino acids. Full variable domain (remainder filled in from reference TRBV11-3 and TRBJ2-1): EAGVVQSPRYKIIEKKQPVAFWCNPISGHNTLYWYLQNLGQGPELLIRYENEEAVDDSQLPKDRFSAERLKGVDSTLKIQPAELGDSAVYLCASSTSGRPQFFGPGTRLTVL.